This is a list of T cell receptor beta chains from one sample in a study of shared clonotypes between healthy human individuals. The data were produced by immunoSEQ multiplex PCR, yet TCRdb's version contains in-frame clones alone and is incomplete. This sample has 950,000 to 1,100,000 clones; 65% to 75% occur once, and the top ten carry over 1.3%. Sequenced material: memory CD4+ T cells sorted from blood. These receptors were collected from a man aged 18-30 years in good health. Each CDR3 is given with its conserved first and last residue. Fields, in order: J gene, D gene, CDR3 length, clone size, V gene, CDR3 DNA, CDR3 protein. A D gene is named only where the DNA matches it firmly. A clone size is listed for some rows: how often the clone was seen (once, few, many), or a class if it is expanded.

TRBJ1-1 - 13 few TRBV10-3 TGTGCCATCAGTGAGTGGACAAGCGCTGAAGCTTTCTTT CAISEWTSAEAFF
TRBJ1-1 - 13 once TRBV10-3 TGTGCCATCAGTCAAGGGGGGTCCACTGAAGCTTTCTTT CAISQGGSTEAFF
TRBJ2-1 - 12 - TRBV19 TGTGCCAGTAGTATGGAGGTCCATGAGCAGTTCTTC CASSMEVHEQFF
TRBJ1-1 - 19 few TRBV4-1 TGCGCCAGCAGCCAAGTCACGCCCTTTTCGGACAGAATGAACACTGAAGCTTTCTTT CASSQVTPFSDRMNTEAFF
TRBJ1-1 - 13 - TRBV30 TGTGCCTGGAGTGCCCAGGGGAGCACTGAAGCTTTCTTT CAWSAQGSTEAFF
TRBJ1-3 TRBD1 11 - TRBV19 TGTGCCAGTAGTCCGGGACAGCCCATATATTTT CASSPGQPIYF
TRBJ1-3 - 13 - TRBV11-1 TGTGCCAGCAGCTTAGCTCTGGGAAACACCATATATTTT CASSLALGNTIYF
TRBJ1-2 TRBD1 16 - TRBV6-1 TGTGCCAGCAGTGACGCATCGGGACAGGGTGTTCGAGGCTACACCTTC CASSDASGQGVRGYTF
TRBJ2-3 - 14 - TRBV5-1 TGCGCCAGCAGCTTGGGGCTAGCAACAGATACGCAGTATTTT CASSLGLATDTQYF
TRBJ2-1 - 12 once TRBV7-9 TGTGCCAGCAGCTCTCAAGGAAATGAGCAGTTCTTC CASSSQGNEQFF
TRBJ1-4 - 17 - TRBV9 TGTGCCAGCAGCGTAGGGGTAGGGATTGTAACTAATGAAAAACTGTTTTTT CASSVGVGIVTNEKLFF
TRBJ1-6 - 14 - TRBV30 TGTGCCTGGAGCCCCCCTCCCGGGTTGACACCCCTCCACTTT CAWSPPPGLTPLHF
TRBJ2-7 TRBD1 15 - TRBV5-4 TGTGCCAGCAGCTTGAGGGACAGGGGAACCTACGAGCAGTACTTC CASSLRDRGTYEQYF
TRBJ1-3 - 15 many TRBV5-1 TGCGCCAGCACCCTCGTGGGGGGGCCGGGAAACACCATATATTTT CASTLVGGPGNTIYF
TRBJ1-1 TRBD1 15 once TRBV4-3 TGCGCCAGCAGCCAAGATCCTAGACAGGGGGCCGAAGCTTTCTTT CASSQDPRQGAEAFF
TRBJ1-5 - 15 many TRBV28 TGTGCCAGCAGTTTACAACAGGACAGTAATCAGCCCCAGCATTTT CASSLQQDSNQPQHF
TRBJ2-5 - 14 - TRBV30 TGTGCCTGGAGTGGTACGTTTACCAAGGAGACCCAGTACTTC CAWSGTFTKETQYF
TRBJ1-2 TRBD1 14 - TRBV7-8 TGTGCCAGCAGCTTAGCGGACAGGGTCTATGGCTACACCTTC CASSLADRVYGYTF
TRBJ1-3 - 15 few TRBV5-8 TGTGCCAGCAGCCCCCGGGGGGGAACTGGAAACACCATATATTTT CASSPRGGTGNTIYF
TRBJ1-1 TRBD1 12 - TRBV18 TGTGCCAGCTCACCAAACAGGGGTGAAGCTTTCTTT CASSPNRGEAFF
TRBJ1-5 - 15 - TRBV6-1 TGTGCCAGCAGTGAAAATCCGGGGTTGGGTCAGCCCCAGCATTTT CASSENPGLGQPQHF
TRBJ1-3 - 13 few TRBV7-7 TGTGCTAGCAGCCAAACGTTGGGAAACACCATATATTTT CASSQTLGNTIYF
TRBJ2-1 TRBD2 16 - TRBV10-2 TGCGCCAGCAGTGAGCCGGGACTAGAGACCTACAATGAGCAGTTCTTC CASSEPGLETYNEQFF
TRBJ2-3 - 13 - TRBV30 TGTGCCTGGACCAGGGGTTACACAGATACGCAGTATTTT CAWTRGYTDTQYF
TRBJ1-2 - 14 - TRBV28 TGTGCCAGCAGTACAGGGCGGATCGACTATGGCTACACCTTC CASSTGRIDYGYTF
TRBJ2-1 - 15 - TRBV10-3 TGTGCCATCAGTGAGTCTGGTGGGTCCTACAATGAGCAGTTCTTC CAISESGGSYNEQFF
TRBJ2-3 TRBD2 15 - TRBV2 TGTGCCAGCAGTCCTAGCGGGGGGGTAAGAGATACGCAGTATTTT CASSPSGGVRDTQYF
TRBJ1-2 TRBD1 17 - TRBV4-1 TGCGCCAGCAGCCAAGGGGGGACGACAGGGGGCACTTATGGCTACACCTTC CASSQGGTTGGTYGYTF
TRBJ1-5 TRBD1 15 few TRBV2 TGTGCCAGCAGTGAAACCCCAACAGGGGAACAGCCCCAGCATTTT CASSETPTGEQPQHF
TRBJ1-4 - 12 - TRBV6-1 TGTGCCAGCAGTGCAACTAATGAAAAACTGTTTTTT CASSATNEKLFF
TRBJ2-1 - 13 - TRBV6-5 TGTGCCAGCAGTCCCCCAGGGTACAATGAGCAGTTCTTC CASSPPGYNEQFF
TRBJ2-2 - 13 - TRBV5-1 TGCGCCAGCAGCTTGGGACCCACCGGGGAGCTGTTTTTT CASSLGPTGELFF